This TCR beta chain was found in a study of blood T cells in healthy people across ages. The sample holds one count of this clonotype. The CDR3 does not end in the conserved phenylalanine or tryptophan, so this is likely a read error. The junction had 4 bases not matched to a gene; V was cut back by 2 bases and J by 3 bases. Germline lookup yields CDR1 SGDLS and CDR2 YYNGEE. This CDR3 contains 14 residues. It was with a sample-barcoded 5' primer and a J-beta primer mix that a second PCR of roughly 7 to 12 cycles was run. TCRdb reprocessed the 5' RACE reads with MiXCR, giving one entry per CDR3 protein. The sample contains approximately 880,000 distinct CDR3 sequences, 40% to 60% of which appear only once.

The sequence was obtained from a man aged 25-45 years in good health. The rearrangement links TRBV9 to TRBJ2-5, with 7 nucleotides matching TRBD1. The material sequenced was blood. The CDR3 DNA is TGTGCCAGCAGCGTCGGGACAGTTAAAGAGACCCAGTACTTA. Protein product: CASSVGTVKETQYL.